Below, 23 T cell receptor beta chains from the same sample are listed, as sequenced in a study of regulatory T cells in long-lasting Graves disease. The time point was: newly diagnosed GD, antithyroid drugs for less than 3 months. Construction of the TCR library relied on RNA isolated from PBMCs. Arm-PCR with iRepertoire HTBI primers amplified the CDR3 regions for these TCR beta libraries. MiXCR, run by TCRdb on the multiplex PCR reads, gives a single entry per CDR3 protein. The sample comprises 350,000 to 400,000 distinct CDR3 sequences, roughly 16% of which are singletons, and about 20% rests with the top ten. The sample in question was peripheral blood mononuclear cells (PBMCs), obtained at new diagnosis, from a patient treated with antithyroid drugs. The receptors were gathered from a female donor with Graves disease.

Many counts were recorded for this clonotype. The genes are TRBV28 and TRBJ2-5, with TRBD1 matching 7 bases. This CDR3 has 15 residues. CDR1 and CDR2 from the germline V gene are MDHEN and SYDVKM. The V and J ends lost 7 bases and 4 bases, in that order; junction bases with no gene match: 12. The CDR3 region has the DNA TGTGCCAGCATCTCGCCGGGACAGAAAGTAGAGACCCAGTACTTC. Its protein product is CASISPGQKVETQYF.

In this sample, this clonotype turned up many times. V usage is TRBV24-1 and J usage is TRBJ2-3, with 7 bases matching TRBD1. Unmatched junction bases numbered 8, after V lost 3 bases and J lost 3 bases. There are 16 residues in the CDR3. Looked up from germline, CDR1 is KGHDR and CDR2 is SFDVKD. The CDR3 reads CATSDPRDRGTDTQYF. In DNA form, the CDR3 reads TGTGCCACCAGTGATCCCCGGGACAGAGGGACAGATACGCAGTATTTT.

The chain employs TRBV2 and TRBJ2-5; perhaps TRBD1 as D (6 bases). Per the germline V gene, CDR1 is SNHLY and CDR2 is FYNNEI. The CDR3 covers 15 residues. Trimming cost V 2 bases and J 3 bases, with 13 bases left between them. The CDR3, as DNA: TGTGCCAGCAGTGAAAGGGACACCCAGAAAGAGACCCAGTACTTC. Encoded protein: CASSERDTQKETQYF.

This clonotype was observed once. The CDR3 loop is CASKTGTGQEYRNTEAFF. The CDR3 nucleotides read TGTGCCAGCAAAACAGGGACAGGGCAGGAATATAGGAACACTGAAGCTTTCTTT. The chain carries TRBV2 and TRBJ1-1, with 9 bases matching TRBD1. The V and J ends lost 7 bases and 1 base, in that order; junction bases with no gene match: 16. Germline assignment: CDR1 SNHLY and CDR2 FYNNEI. The CDR3 is 18 residues long.

This clonotype has ten or more counts. The genes are TRBV24-1 and TRBJ2-2; no clear D. V was shortened by 5 bases and J by 4 bases, with 7 bases between the two germline ends. The CDR3 runs 13 residues. Germline V gene sequence: CDR1 KGHDR, CDR2 SFDVKD. CDR3: CATSGQVTGELFF. Written as DNA, the CDR3 is TGTGCCACCAGTGGCCAGGTCACCGGGGAGCTGTTTTTT.

This clonotype appeared a few times. V gene TRBV4-3 combines with J gene TRBJ1-1, with a possible D match to TRBD1 (5 bases). V lost 3 bases and J 0 bases, leaving 14 bases between the germline ends. The germline V gene has CDR1 LGHNA and CDR2 YSLEER. This CDR3 is built from 16 residues. CDR3 DNA: TGCGCCAGCAGCCACGCCCGGGGACCGCTGAACACTGAAGCTTTCTTT. Its translation: CASSHARGPLNTEAFF.

This clonotype appeared many times. The chain employs TRBV29-1 and TRBJ2-2, with 7 bases identical to TRBD1. Losses at the gene ends were 8 bases for V and 0 bases for J; bases not matched to a gene: 6. Germline V lookup: CDR1 SQVTM, CDR2 ANQGSEA. CDR3 length: 14 amino acids. The CDR3 DNA sequence: TGCAGCATATCCGGGACAGCGAACACCGGGGAGCTGTTTTTT. Translated, it gives CSISGTANTGELFF.

There are a few counts of this clonotype. The rearrangement links TRBV9 to TRBJ2-5, with D perhaps TRBD2 (6 bases). V gave up 4 bases and J gave up 7 bases, with 17 bases separating them. The CDR3 totals 14 residues. Germline V CDR1 and CDR2: SGDLS, YYNGEE. CDR3 sequence (DNA): TGTGCCAGCAGCCCCCCTGGGGGGAGAGGGACCCAGTACTTC. Its protein product is CASSPPGGRGTQYF.

This clonotype was detected ten times or more. The V gene is TRBV3-1, the J gene TRBJ2-3; D gene ambiguous. Germline CDR1 reads LGHDT; CDR2 reads YNNKEL (reference sequence). V was cut by 1 base and J by 2 bases, with 10 bases left in between. The CDR3 totals 15 residues. The CDR3 loop is CASSQGVFFTDTQYF. CDR3 nucleotides: TGTGCCAGCAGCCAAGGAGTTTTCTTCACAGATACGCAGTATTTT.

J is TRBJ1-2 and V is TRBV4-1; the match to TRBD1 covers 7 bases. The CDR3 is 16 residues long. Germline values: CDR1 MGHRA, CDR2 YSYEKL. The trim removed 3 bases at V and 4 bases at J, leaving 11 bases unmatched. Here the CDR3 reads CASSQDATGSRYGYTF. The CDR3 DNA reads as TGCGCCAGCAGCCAGGATGCGACAGGGTCGCGCTATGGCTACACCTTC.

This clonotype was seen at least ten times. The chain links TRBV20-1 to TRBJ2-7; 9 bases map to TRBD2. V lost 4 bases and J lost 4; bases outside the gene matches: 5. Germline assignment: CDR1 DFQATT and CDR2 SNEGSKA (reference sequence). There are 13 residues in the CDR3. CDR3 region: CSATKRGVYEQYF. CDR3 coding DNA: TGCAGTGCTACCAAGCGGGGGGTTTACGAGCAGTACTTC.

The chain uses TRBV15 and TRBJ2-7; D is undetermined. Per germline, CDR1 LNHNV and CDR2 YYDKDF (reference sequence). CDR3 length: 14 residues. Deletions cut 3 bases from V and 3 bases from J, with 12 bases between. The CDR3 protein is CATSSGNDRYEQYF. The CDR3 bases are TGTGCCACCAGCAGTGGGAACGATCGCTACGAGCAGTACTTC.

This clonotype came up many times. The chain uses TRBV7-2 and TRBJ2-7; 10 bases agree with TRBD2. V shed 5 bases and J 5 bases; nucleotides not matched to a gene: 9. The CDR3 covers 15 residues. Germline loops: CDR1 SGHTA, CDR2 FQGNSA. The CDR3: CASSRASGSGNEQYF. DNA for the CDR3: TGTGCCAGCAGCCGCGCTAGCGGGAGCGGGAACGAGCAGTACTTC.

Comments on this clonotype: A read error may explain this, as a much larger clone is one base away. The genes are TRBV24-1 and TRBJ2-3, with D perhaps matching TRBD1 (6 bases). Germline-derived CDR1 and CDR2 are KGHDR and SFDVKD. There are 14 residues in the CDR3. The V end lost 4 bases, the J end lost 7 bases, and 14 bases lay between the germline ends. CDR3 sequence reads: CATSENTGSYTQYF. In DNA form, the CDR3 reads TGTGCCACCAGTGAAAATACAGGGAGCTATACGCAGTATTTT.

This clonotype has ten or more counts. The chain links TRBV18 to TRBJ1-2; the D is unclear. Germline V CDR1 and CDR2: KGHSH, LQKENI. V was cut by 8 bases and J by 7 bases, with 14 bases left in between. The CDR3 spans 12 residues. The CDR3 bases are TGTGCCAGCGACACGGGAGGAGGTGGCTACACCTTC. It translates to CASDTGGGGYTF.

Note on this clonotype: A much larger clone differs from this one at a single base, so this may be a read error. V usage is TRBV3-1 and J usage is TRBJ2-3; TRBD2 agrees at 11 bases. The germline V gene encodes CDR1 LGHDT and CDR2 YNNKEL (reference sequence). The CDR3 has 18 residues. The CDR3 region is CDSSQDGLAGRVRDTQYF. The CDR3 DNA reads as TGTGACAGCAGCCAAGACGGACTAGCGGGCCGGGTCCGGGATACGCAGTATTTT.

This clonotype appeared many times. The chain employs TRBV19 and TRBJ1-1; D not certain. Germline V CDR1 and CDR2: LNHDA, SQIVND (reference sequence). The CDR3 has 14 amino acids. V dropped 4 bases and J dropped 1 base, with 10 bases sitting between them. In DNA form, the CDR3 reads TGTGCCAGTAGTACACCCACGCAGAACACTGAAGCTTTCTTT. Translating it yields CASSTPTQNTEAFF. The complete variable domain, with remaining parts taken from reference TRBV19 and TRBJ1-1, reads DGGITQSPKYLFRKEGQNVTLSCEQNLNHDAMYWYRQDPGQGLRLIYYSQIVNDFQKGDIAEGYSVSREKKESFPLTVTSAQKNPTAFYLCASSTPTQNTEAFFGQGTRLTVV.

This clonotype showed up just a few times. Being one base from a much bigger clone, this may be a read error. The J gene is TRBJ1-2, the V gene TRBV28; D is uncertain. Germline lookup yields CDR1 MDHEN and CDR2 SYDVKM. This CDR3 is built from 14 residues. V lost 8 bases to trimming and J lost 6 bases, with 19 bases between them. In nucleotides, the CDR3 is TGTGCCAGCGGCTCCGGTGGATTGCCACATGGCTACACCTTC. Translating it yields CASGSGGLPHGYTF.

Notes on this clonotype: This sequence is one base from a far larger clone and is likely a read error. This rearrangement joins TRBV20-1 to TRBJ2-1; D uncertain. The V gene lost 5 bases and the J gene lost 10 bases, with 18 bases spanning the gap. Germline values: CDR1 DFQATT, CDR2 SNEGSKA (reference sequence). The CDR3 length is 13 residues. In DNA form, the CDR3 reads TGCAGTGCTCAGGCAACCAGTGGTGGCGAGCAGTTCTTC. Its protein product is CSAQATSGGEQFF.

This clonotype appeared many times. This chain links TRBV19 with TRBJ1-3; D is ambiguous. This CDR3 has 16 residues. CDR1 and CDR2 (germline): LNHDA, SQIVND (reference sequence). V was pared by 6 bases and J by 1 base, with 16 bases between. The CDR3 spells CASRDTAVGSGNTIYF. The CDR3 coding sequence is TGTGCCAGTAGAGATACAGCGGTGGGTTCTGGAAACACCATATATTTT.

The chain recombines TRBV12-3 or TRBV12-4 with TRBJ1-1; D might be TRBD1 (6 bases). CDR3 length: 14 residues. Trimming took 5 bases from V and 4 from J, leaving 14 bases between them. CDR3 in DNA: TGTGCCAGCAGTCAAACGGGGGGCGTCACTGAAGCTTTCTTT. Protein product: CASSQTGGVTEAFF.

The rearrangement links TRBV14 to TRBJ1-2, with 8 bases identical to TRBD1. This CDR3 spans 15 amino acids. With 3 bases clipped from V and 7 bases from J, the junction kept 10 bases outside the gene matches. Germline assignment: CDR1 SGHDN and CDR2 FVKESK. DNA for the CDR3: TGTGCCAGCAGCCACCTCCTTCAGGGGGCGGTTGGCTACACCTTC. Protein: CASSHLLQGAVGYTF.

This clonotype has at least ten counts. V gene TRBV27 combines with J gene TRBJ2-7; 8 bases are a match to TRBD2. This CDR3 is 14 amino acids long. Unmatched junction bases numbered 6, after V lost 5 bases and J lost 3 bases. Germline lookup yields CDR1 MNHEY and CDR2 SMNVEV (reference sequence). Here the CDR3 reads CASSGAGDFYEQYF. The DNA of the CDR3 is TGTGCCAGCAGTGGAGCGGGGGATTTCTACGAGCAGTACTTC.